These T cell receptor beta chains were read from a single sample in a study of blood T cell repertoires in COVID-19. Sequencing was performed with immunoSEQ multiplex PCR; in TCRdb, only in-frame clones are kept and a portion is missing. The sample lists about 250,000 clones, about 80% occurring once. The sequenced sample consisted of peripheral blood. The receptors come from a man at least 80 years old with acute or convalescent COVID-19. Both conserved end residues are part of each CDR3. The D gene is left open where the match is weak. Clone size appears in some rows only: once, few, many, or a class for an expanded clone.

v_call,clone_size,d_call,j_call,cdr3_aa,cdr3_nt
TRBV6-5,few,TRBD2,TRBJ2-7,CASSYKAGRAYEQYF,TGTGCCAGCAGTTACAAGGCAGGGAGGGCCTACGAGCAGTACTTC
TRBV12-3/TRBV12-4,-,-,TRBJ2-5,CASRAEETQYF,TGTGCCAGCAGGGCCGAAGAGACCCAGTACTTC
TRBV5-4,-,-,TRBJ1-2,CASSPKGPSFYGYTF,TGTGCCAGCAGCCCTAAGGGGCCCTCCTTCTATGGCTACACCTTC
TRBV5-1,-,TRBD1,TRBJ1-5,CASSFEGGASQPQHF,TGCGCCAGCAGCTTCGAAGGGGGCGCAAGCCAGCCCCAGCATTTT
TRBV6-2/TRBV6-3,-,-,TRBJ1-1,CASSYGLHTEAFF,TGTGCCAGCAGTTACGGTCTACACACTGAAGCTTTCTTT
TRBV18,-,TRBD2,TRBJ2-7,CASSPSYSGRGLIEQYF,TGTGCCAGCTCACCGTCATATAGCGGGAGGGGGCTTATCGAGCAGTACTTC
TRBV3-1/TRBV3-2,-,TRBD1,TRBJ1-2,CASSQGQGAGGYTF,TGTGCCAGCAGCCAAGGACAGGGGGCCGGTGGCTACACCTTC
TRBV20-1,-,-,TRBJ1-1,CSASSSTGRTEAFF,TGCAGTGCTAGTAGCTCGACGGGGAGAACTGAAGCTTTCTTT
TRBV6-8,-,-,TRBJ2-7,CASSYSLGLGGRGEQYF,TGTGCCAGCAGTTACTCATTGGGTTTGGGGGGTAGGGGCGAGCAGTACTTC
TRBV25-1,-,-,TRBJ1-6,CASSPGYNSPLHF,TGTGCCAGCAGTCCGGGGTATAATTCACCCCTCCACTTT
TRBV2,-,-,TRBJ2-4,CASGGLAKNIQYF,TGTGCCTCAGGGGGGCTAGCCAAAAACATTCAGTACTTC
TRBV5-1,-,-,TRBJ2-7,CASSLPGSSYEQYF,TGCGCCAGCAGCTTGCCCGGGAGCTCCTACGAGCAGTACTTC
TRBV5-1,-,-,TRBJ1-4,CASSLAAGSEKLFF,TGCGCCAGCAGCTTGGCCGCGGGGAGTGAAAAACTGTTTTTT
TRBV30,-,TRBD1,TRBJ1-6,CAWRIPGQGNSPLHF,TGTGCCTGGAGAATACCGGGACAGGGTAATTCACCCCTCCACTTT
TRBV30,-,-,TRBJ2-3,CASQDGSLTDTQYF,TGTGCCTCCCAGGATGGGAGCCTCACAGATACGCAGTATTTT
TRBV5-1,-,TRBD1,TRBJ2-7,CASSLGTGGTYEQYF,TGCGCCAGCAGCTTGGGGACAGGGGGAACCTACGAGCAGTACTTC
TRBV27,-,TRBD2,TRBJ2-2,CASKFYSGTSGRAGTGELFF,TGTGCCAGCAAGTTCTACTCCGGGACTAGCGGGAGGGCGGGCACCGGGGAGCTGTTTTTT
TRBV6-5,once,TRBD1,TRBJ1-6,CASSPGQSFNSPLHF,TGTGCCAGCAGCCCGGGACAGAGCTTTAATTCACCCCTCCACTTT
TRBV5-6,-,TRBD1,TRBJ1-5,CASSLGGTGPPGNQPQHF,TGTGCCAGCAGCCTGGGGGGGACAGGGCCTCCGGGCAATCAGCCCCAGCATTTT
TRBV3-1/TRBV3-2,-,TRBD1,TRBJ1-2,CASSQPLTGVNYGYTF,TGTGCCAGCAGCCAGCCGCTGACAGGGGTTAACTATGGCTACACCTTC